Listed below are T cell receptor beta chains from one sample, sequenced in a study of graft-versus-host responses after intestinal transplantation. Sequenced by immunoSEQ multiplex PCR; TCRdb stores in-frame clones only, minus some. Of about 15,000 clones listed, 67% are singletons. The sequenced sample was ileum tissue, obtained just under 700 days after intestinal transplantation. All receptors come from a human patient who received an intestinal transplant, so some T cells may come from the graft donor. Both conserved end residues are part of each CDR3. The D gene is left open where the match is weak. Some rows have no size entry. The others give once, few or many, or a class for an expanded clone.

CDR3 DNA: TGCGCCAGCAGCTCGGGACAGGGAAGAAACACTGAAGCTTTCTTT; CDR3 protein: CASSSGQGRNTEAFF; clone size: once; D gene: TRBD1; J gene: TRBJ1-1; V gene: TRBV4-3
CDR3 DNA: TGTGCCAGCAGTGAAGCCTTGGGGGGGCCGGAACCCCTCCACTTT; CDR3 protein: CASSEALGGPEPLHF; clone size: NA; D gene: NA; J gene: TRBJ1-6; V gene: TRBV6-1
CDR3 DNA: TGTGCCAGCAGCGGGGGGAGTCATGGCACCATATATTTT; CDR3 protein: CASSGGSHGTIYF; clone size: few; D gene: NA; J gene: TRBJ1-3; V gene: TRBV7-9
CDR3 DNA: TGCGCCAGCAGCTTGGCAGGACAGTCGAGGTGGAATGAGCAGTTCTTC; CDR3 protein: CASSLAGQSRWNEQFF; clone size: NA; D gene: NA; J gene: TRBJ2-1; V gene: TRBV5-1
CDR3 DNA: TGTGCCAGCGGGAGAATGACTGAAGCTTTCTTT; CDR3 protein: CASGRMTEAFF; clone size: NA; D gene: NA; J gene: TRBJ1-1; V gene: TRBV6-5
CDR3 DNA: TGTGCCAGCAGTCCCGGACAGGTTCATCAGCCCCAGCATTTT; CDR3 protein: CASSPGQVHQPQHF; clone size: NA; D gene: TRBD1; J gene: TRBJ1-5; V gene: TRBV27
CDR3 DNA: TGTGCCAGCTCATCCGGGAGCTCCTACAATGAGCAGTTCTTC; CDR3 protein: CASSSGSSYNEQFF; clone size: few; D gene: NA; J gene: TRBJ2-1; V gene: TRBV18
CDR3 DNA: TGTGCCACCAGGGCGAAGGGCAGGGGGAGCAATCAGCCCCAGCATTTT; CDR3 protein: CATRAKGRGSNQPQHF; clone size: NA; D gene: TRBD1; J gene: TRBJ1-5; V gene: TRBV15
CDR3 DNA: TGTGCCAGTAGTATTTTCTGGACAGGGGTGGCGGGGGCCAACGTCCTGACTTTC; CDR3 protein: CASSIFWTGVAGANVLTF; clone size: NA; D gene: TRBD1; J gene: TRBJ2-6; V gene: TRBV19
CDR3 DNA: TGTGCCAGTAGTAGGGGGGGACACCGAGGAACTGAAGCTTTCTTT; CDR3 protein: CASSRGGHRGTEAFF; clone size: NA; D gene: NA; J gene: TRBJ1-1; V gene: TRBV19
CDR3 DNA: TGTGCCAGCTCACCGTGGCGACAGCTGAACACTGAAGCTTTCTTT; CDR3 protein: CASSPWRQLNTEAFF; clone size: NA; D gene: NA; J gene: TRBJ1-1; V gene: TRBV18
CDR3 DNA: TGCGCCAGCAGCCCAATAAGCGGGGGGAATCTCAATGAGCAGTTCTTC; CDR3 protein: CASSPISGGNLNEQFF; clone size: few; D gene: TRBD2; J gene: TRBJ2-1; V gene: TRBV4-1
CDR3 DNA: TGCGCCAGCAGCCAAGAAGTGGGGGGGAACACTGAAGCTTTCTTT; CDR3 protein: CASSQEVGGNTEAFF; clone size: NA; D gene: NA; J gene: TRBJ1-1; V gene: TRBV4-3
CDR3 DNA: TGTGCCAGCAGGAGGGGAGGTTTCTACGAGCAGTACTTC; CDR3 protein: CASRRGGFYEQYF; clone size: NA; D gene: NA; J gene: TRBJ2-7; V gene: TRBV6-5
CDR3 DNA: TGCGCCAGCAGCCAAGGATTAGAGAACACTGAAGCTTTCTTT; CDR3 protein: CASSQGLENTEAFF; clone size: NA; D gene: NA; J gene: TRBJ1-1; V gene: TRBV4-3
CDR3 DNA: TGCGCCAGCAGCCAAGATCTCGGTAACTCCTACGAGCAGTACTTC; CDR3 protein: CASSQDLGNSYEQYF; clone size: NA; D gene: NA; J gene: TRBJ2-7; V gene: TRBV4-3
CDR3 DNA: TGTGCCTGGAGTCCAGGGGAAAATTCACCCCTCCACTTT; CDR3 protein: CAWSPGENSPLHF; clone size: NA; D gene: NA; J gene: TRBJ1-6; V gene: TRBV30
CDR3 DNA: TGTGCCAGCAGCCCCGGGACAGGGGGCGAAGGCCCCAATCAGCCCCAGCATTTT; CDR3 protein: CASSPGTGGEGPNQPQHF; clone size: NA; D gene: TRBD1; J gene: TRBJ1-5; V gene: TRBV11-2
CDR3 DNA: TGTGCCAGTAGTCGGAGGACTAGCGGGGTAAACACCGGGGAGCTGTTTTTT; CDR3 protein: CASSRRTSGVNTGELFF; clone size: medium-sized; D gene: TRBD2; J gene: TRBJ2-2; V gene: TRBV19
CDR3 DNA: TGTGCCAGCAGTGAACGTCTAGCGGGGGGGTACGAGACCCAGTACTTC; CDR3 protein: CASSERLAGGYETQYF; clone size: few; D gene: TRBD2; J gene: TRBJ2-5; V gene: TRBV2
CDR3 DNA: TGTGCCAGCAGCTTAGGCGTCAGCGGGGGAAGAACCGGGGAGCTGTTTTTT; CDR3 protein: CASSLGVSGGRTGELFF; clone size: few; D gene: TRBD2; J gene: TRBJ2-2; V gene: TRBV11-3
CDR3 DNA: TGTGCCAGCAGCTTAGAAACGGGGATGGGTGGCTACACCTTC; CDR3 protein: CASSLETGMGGYTF; clone size: few; D gene: NA; J gene: TRBJ1-2; V gene: TRBV7-2